Following are 23 T cell receptor beta chains from one sample sequenced in a study of blood T cells in healthy people across ages. Through a sample-barcoded 5' primer and a J-beta primer mix, a second PCR was run for roughly 6 to 12 cycles. Each CDR3 protein gets one entry after TCRdb re-called the 5' RACE reads with MiXCR. The table includes hundreds of thousands of distinct CDR3 sequences, about 62% detected once. The material sequenced was blood. These receptors were taken from a man aged 25-40 years in good health.

This clonotype was recorded once. V and J are TRBV6-5 and TRBJ2-7; 7 bases map to TRBD2. The CDR3 is 15 amino acids. The V gene's germline CDR1 is MNHEY and CDR2 SVGAGI. V lost 5 bases, J lost 2 bases, and 9 bases stayed unmatched. For the CDR3, the DNA is TGTGCCAGCAGTCTTACTAGCGACCGTACCTACGAGCAGTACTTC. It translates to CASSLTSDRTYEQYF.

The chain links TRBV20-1 to TRBJ1-5; the match to TRBD1 covers 7 bases. Germline V lookup: CDR1 DFQATT, CDR2 SNEGSKA (reference sequence). V trimming: 0 bases; J trimming: 13 bases; junction bases outside the gene matches: 18. This CDR3 is 16 amino acids long. The DNA of the CDR3 is TGCAGTGCTAGAGATCAGAGAGGGGGCCTTCATCAGCATCAGCATTTT. Protein sequence: CSARDQRGGLHQHQHF.

This clonotype was seen a few times. The V and J genes are TRBV11-2 and TRBJ2-7; TRBD1 matches 8 bases. Germline trimming cut 5 bases from V and 2 bases from J; bases unmatched to any gene: 11. Per germline, CDR1 SGHAT and CDR2 FQNNGV. This CDR3 contains 16 residues. CDR3: CASSPVLGQGAYEQYF. The CDR3 nucleotides read TGTGCCAGCAGCCCGGTTTTAGGACAGGGTGCCTACGAGCAGTACTTC.

J is TRBJ2-1 and V is TRBV9; 9 bases map to TRBD1. The CDR3 totals 19 residues. V lost 0 bases, J lost 3 bases, and 13 bases stayed unmatched. The germline gives CDR1 SGDLS, CDR2 YYNGEE. CDR3 residues: CASSVATGGQGTGYNEQFF. CDR3 bases: TGTGCCAGCAGCGTAGCTACGGGGGGACAGGGAACGGGCTACAATGAGCAGTTCTTC.

This clonotype occurred once. V gene TRBV20-1 combines with J gene TRBJ2-1; D possibly matches TRBD1 or TRBD2 (8 bases each). V lost 2 bases and J 8 bases, leaving 19 bases between the germline ends. The germline V gene has CDR1 DFQATT and CDR2 SNEGSKA (reference sequence). CDR3 length: 15 amino acids. The CDR3 loop reads CSARFSGGTGYEQFF. In DNA, the CDR3 is TGCAGTGCTAGATTCTCGGGGGGGACAGGCTATGAGCAGTTCTTC.

The chain is built from TRBV20-1 and TRBJ2-3; TRBD2 agrees at 7 bases. Germline assignment: CDR1 DFQATT and CDR2 SNEGSKA (reference sequence). The CDR3 has 13 residues. V shed 7 bases, J shed 5 bases, and the junction held 9 bases outside the gene matches. The CDR3 sequence: CSGSAGAGDTQYF. Written as DNA, the CDR3 is TGCAGTGGTTCGGCGGGAGCTGGAGATACGCAGTATTTT.

The rearrangement uses TRBV12-3 or TRBV12-4 and TRBJ2-5; TRBD1 is a possible D gene (6 bases). The CDR3 contains 14 residues. V was clipped by 6 bases and J by 0 bases, with 11 bases between them. DNA of the CDR3: TGTGCCAGCAGACCTTCAGGGGACCAAGAGACCCAGTACTTC. Translating it yields CASRPSGDQETQYF.

This clonotype showed up just a few times. The chain uses TRBV20-1 and TRBJ1-5; 9 bases map to TRBD1. The CDR3 extends over 15 amino acids. The trim removed 3 bases at V and 6 bases at J, leaving 9 bases unmatched. Germline loops: CDR1 DFQATT, CDR2 SNEGSKA (reference sequence). The CDR3 reads CSARAGTGISQPQHF. CDR3 coding DNA: TGCAGTGCTAGGGCCGGGACAGGGATATCTCAGCCCCAGCATTTT.

The rearrangement links TRBV6-2 or TRBV6-3 to TRBJ2-7, with TRBD2 matching over 7 bases. The CDR3 covers 14 residues. With V trimmed by 8 bases and J by 10 bases, 17 bases remained unmatched. In germline, CDR1 is MNHEY, CDR2 SVGEGT. The CDR3 loop reads CASGGSGPLYTQYF. The CDR3 bases are TGTGCCAGCGGTGGTAGCGGGCCCCTCTATACCCAGTACTTC.

This clonotype occurred a few times. V usage is TRBV7-9 and J usage is TRBJ2-5; the match to TRBD2 covers 8 bases. Germline V gene lookup returns CDR1 SEHNR and CDR2 FQNEAQ (reference sequence). This CDR3 has 14 residues. V shed 5 bases and J 5 bases; nucleotides not matched to a gene: 7. The CDR3 DNA reads TGTGCCAGCAGCCCGAGCGGGAGCTGGGAGACCCAGTACTTC. It translates to CASSPSGSWETQYF.

The rearrangement links TRBV7-2 to TRBJ1-2; the D is unclear. Germline V lookup: CDR1 SGHTA, CDR2 FQGNSA. V lost 1 base, J lost 7 bases, and 16 bases lay in between. There are 15 residues in the CDR3. The CDR3 spells CASSLDGLGYGGYTF. CDR3 coding DNA: TGTGCCAGCAGCTTAGACGGACTGGGGTACGGTGGCTACACCTTC.

This clonotype was seen a few times. The chain's CDR3 is CASSSGDPGQGIDEQYF. In DNA form, the CDR3 reads TGTGCCAGCAGTTCCGGGGACCCGGGGCAGGGGATAGACGAGCAGTACTTC. The chain recombines TRBV28 with TRBJ2-7, with a weak D call TRBD1 (6 bases). Trimming took 4 bases from V and 5 from J, leaving 24 bases between them. This CDR3 has 17 amino acids. Germline V gene lookup returns CDR1 MDHEN and CDR2 SYDVKM.

The V and J genes are TRBV5-1 and TRBJ2-7, with TRBD1 matching 7 bases. V gave up 2 bases and J gave up 1 base; unmatched junction bases: 6. CDR1 and CDR2 (germline): SGHRS, YFSETQ. The CDR3 spans 15 residues. The CDR3 loop reads CASSFGKGQSYEQYF. The CDR3 DNA follows: TGCGCCAGCAGCTTCGGCAAGGGACAGTCCTACGAGCAGTACTTC. The whole variable domain, remainder taken from reference TRBV5-1 and TRBJ2-7, is KAGVTQTPRYLIKTRGQQVTLSCSPISGHRSVSWYQQTPGQGLQFLFEYFSETQRNKGNFPGRFSGRQFSNSRSEMNVSTLELGDSALYLCASSFGKGQSYEQYFGPGTRLTVT.

This clonotype was picked up one time. The chain carries TRBV5-1 and TRBJ2-5; tentatively, D is TRBD2 (5 bases). The ends were cut back, 2 bases at V and 2 bases at J, with 10 bases in the middle. Germline assignment: CDR1 SGHRS and CDR2 YFSETQ. The CDR3 spans 14 residues. CDR3 sequence (DNA): TGCGCCAGCAGCTTAGGACTCACACAAGAGACCCAGTACTTC. It yields the protein CASSLGLTQETQYF.

The chain links TRBV4-2 to TRBJ2-1; either TRBD1 or TRBD2 may fit D (5 bases each). The CDR3 runs 15 residues. Trimming took 4 bases from V and 8 from J, leaving 18 bases between them. From germline, CDR1 is LGHNA and CDR2 YNFKEQ. DNA of the CDR3: TGTGCCAGCAGCCGAGGGACGTTCCTAGGGGATGAGCAGTTCTTC. Translated: CASSRGTFLGDEQFF.

This clonotype has only a few counts. The chain employs TRBV10-3 and TRBJ2-5; TRBD2 matches at 8 bases. V trimming: 3 bases; J trimming: 5 bases; junction bases outside the gene matches: 8. Germline loops: CDR1 ENHRY, CDR2 SYGVKD. The CDR3 extends over 15 amino acids. In DNA, the CDR3 is TGTGCCATCAGTGATTACGGAGCGGGGGTGGAGACCCAGTACTTC. Translating it yields CAISDYGAGVETQYF.

This clonotype was counted only a few times. The chain employs TRBV29-1 and TRBJ2-6; D remains unclear. The V and J ends lost 6 bases and 1 base respectively, with 10 bases between them. This CDR3 has 14 residues. Germline-derived CDR1 and CDR2 are SQVTM and ANQGSEA. The CDR3 protein is CSVADTSGANVLTF. The CDR3 DNA follows: TGCAGCGTGGCCGATACTTCTGGGGCCAACGTCCTGACTTTC.

The chain recombines TRBV5-5 with TRBJ2-7; D perhaps matches TRBD1 (5 bases). Trimming stripped 2 bases from V and 5 bases from J, with 14 bases between. Germline assignment: CDR1 SGHKS and CDR2 YYEKEE (reference sequence). The CDR3 loop spans 14 amino acids. CDR3 nucleotide sequence: TGTGCCAGCAGCTTCGATGGGGCCGGCGACGAGCAGTACTTC. It codes for CASSFDGAGDEQYF.

The chain employs TRBV20-1 and TRBJ1-1, with D tentatively TRBD1 (5 bases). Germline CDR1 is DFQATT and CDR2 is SNEGSKA (reference sequence). V was shortened by 6 bases and J by 0 bases, with 17 bases between the two germline ends. This CDR3 is 15 amino acids long. In DNA form, the CDR3 reads TGCAGTGCCAGTGGGGACGCCTATATGAACACTGAAGCTTTCTTT. It codes for CSASGDAYMNTEAFF.

This clonotype was found a few times. CDR3 residues: CASSFLIIDRVYEQYF. Here the CDR3 DNA reads TGCGCCAGCAGCTTTCTCATCATAGACAGGGTATACGAGCAGTACTTC. This chain connects TRBV4-3 to TRBJ2-7; TRBD1 matches at 7 bases. V lost 5 bases, J lost 4 bases, and 14 bases stayed unmatched. CDR1 is LGHNA and CDR2 is YSLEER in the germline V gene. The CDR3 consists of 16 residues.

The chain couples TRBV2 to TRBJ2-5, with 8 positions matching TRBD2. Gene TRBJ2-7 matches the end of the DNA better, so the J call may be wrong. The CDR3 spans 12 residues. CDR1 is SNHLY and CDR2 is FYNNEI in the germline V gene. The CDR3 sequence is CASYPGGNEQYF. CDR3 bases: TGTGCCAGCTACCCGGGAGGGAACGAGCAGTACTTC.

The V call is TRBV28, the J call TRBJ2-5; no clear D gene. CDR3 size: 11 residues. Germline assignment: CDR1 MDHEN and CDR2 SYDVKM. Trimming removed 5 bases from V and 8 bases from J, with 9 bases in between. CDR3 in amino acids: CASSETPTQYF. DNA for the CDR3: TGTGCCAGCAGTGAGACACCAACCCAGTACTTC.

This rearrangement joins TRBV12-3 or TRBV12-4 to TRBJ2-3; 9 bases agree with TRBD2. There are 14 residues in the CDR3. Trimming cost V 5 bases and J 4 bases; bases outside gene matches: 4. The CDR3 nucleotides read TGTGCCAGCAGTCGACTAGCGGTCGCAGATACGCAGTATTTT. Its protein product is CASSRLAVADTQYF.